The 19 T cell receptor beta chains reported below all come from one sample, sequenced in a study of type 1 regulatory T cells. The study, taken as a whole, reports: Type 1 regulatory T cells had a more restricted TCR repertoire than non-type 1 regulatory T cells.

TCRdb processed the reads anew with MiXCR; each CDR3 protein has one entry. Here the sample spans roughly 71,000 distinct CDR3 sequences, less than 25% being singletons. For these receptors, no antigen is known. Sequenced sample: cultured type 1 regulatory T (Tr1) cells, either the whole culture or a sorted fraction (not recorded which). The receptors were gathered from a human donor in good health.

CDR3 in amino acids: CAWSVKDGYTF. DNA of the CDR3: TGTGCCTGGAGTGTAAAGGATGGCTACACCTTC. J is TRBJ1-2 and V is TRBV30; D not resolved. Germline V gives CDR1 GTSNPN, CDR2 SVGIG (reference sequence). The CDR3 length is 11 residues. Trimming stripped 0 bases from V and 6 bases from J, with 5 bases between.

The V and J genes are TRBV20-1 and TRBJ2-3, with D perhaps matching TRBD2 (7 bases). Germline V gene data show CDR1 as DFQATT and CDR2 as SNEGSKA (reference sequence). V lost 3 bases and J 4 bases, leaving 26 bases between the germline ends. This CDR3 spans 18 amino acids. The chain's CDR3 is CSASLGRGKGRKADTQYF. CDR3 in DNA: TGCAGTGCTAGTCTGGGGAGGGGGAAAGGGAGGAAGGCAGATACGCAGTATTTT.

Comment on this clonotype: One end of the junction varies from germline; a read error may be responsible. This chain connects TRBV3-1 to TRBJ2-1; 7 nucleotides match TRBD2. The CDR3 sequence is 14 residues long. From germline, CDR1 is LGHDT and CDR2 YNNKEL (reference sequence). In DNA form, the CDR3 reads TGTGCCGGCAGCCAAGCGGGAAATCACAATGAGCAGTTCTTC. It translates to CAGSQAGNHNEQFF.

The gene calls are TRBV7-9 and TRBJ2-2; D unclear. From germline, CDR1 is SEHNR and CDR2 FQNEAQ (reference sequence). The CDR3 contains 16 residues. The V end lost 0 bases, the J end lost 0 bases, and 8 bases lay between the germline ends. CDR3 protein: CASSLAQGTNTGELFF. CDR3 bases: TGTGCCAGCAGCTTAGCGCAAGGGACGAACACCGGGGAGCTGTTTTTT.

The chain has TRBV7-2 and TRBJ1-6; 9 nucleotides match TRBD1. CDR1 is SGHTA and CDR2 is FQGNSA in the germline V gene. The CDR3 covers 16 residues. The trim removed 5 bases at V and 9 bases at J, leaving 11 bases unmatched. The CDR3 sequence: CASSGTGQGFGSPLHF. CDR3 nucleotides: TGTGCCAGCAGCGGGACGGGACAGGGTTTCGGTTCACCCCTCCACTTT.

This clonotype was seen more than once but under ten times. The rearrangement joins TRBV5-1 to TRBJ1-1; 9 bases fit TRBD1. The V and J ends lost 4 bases and 10 bases, in that order; junction bases with no gene match: 8. The CDR3 covers 13 residues. Germline-derived CDR1 and CDR2 are SGHRS and YFSETQ. CDR3 amino acids: CASSTRDREGAFF. The CDR3, as DNA: TGCGCCAGCAGCACTCGGGACAGGGAGGGAGCTTTCTTT.

In the case of this clonotype: A junction end diverges from the germline sequence, so it may reflect a read error. The chain is built from TRBV5-1 and TRBJ2-5; TRBD1 is a possible D gene (6 bases). Germline CDR1 reads SGHRS; CDR2 reads YFSETQ. The CDR3 has 14 residues. The CDR3, as DNA: TGCGCCAGCAGCTTGCGTACAGGGCAAGAGACCCGGTACTTC. This gives the protein CASSLRTGQETRYF.

This clonotype is medium-sized in the sample. The J gene is TRBJ2-5, the V gene TRBV29-1; 8 bases are shared with TRBD2. CDR3 length: 12 residues. The V gene's germline CDR1 is SQVTM and CDR2 ANQGSEA. The trim removed 2 bases at V and 6 bases at J, leaving 2 bases unmatched. The CDR3 DNA reads as TGCAGCGTTGAAACGGGAGGGAAGACCCAGTACTTC. Translated: CSVETGGKTQYF.

This chain joins TRBV5-1 and TRBJ2-1; a possible D gene is TRBD2 (6 bases). Germline V gives CDR1 SGHRS, CDR2 YFSETQ. This CDR3 contains 14 residues. The V and J ends lost 0 bases and 7 bases respectively, with 11 bases between them. CDR3 DNA sequence: TGCGCCAGCAGCTTGGGACTAGAATGGAATGAGCAGTTCTTC. It specifies CASSLGLEWNEQFF.

This clonotype was seen a few times. J is TRBJ1-5 and V is TRBV7-8; possible D gene TRBD1, 6 bases. Germline V gene lookup returns CDR1 SGHVS and CDR2 FQNEAQ. The CDR3 runs 15 residues. Trimming stripped 1 base from V and 4 bases from J, with 11 bases between. CDR3: CASSLEQGGNQPQHF. The CDR3 bases are TGTGCCAGCAGCTTAGAACAGGGTGGAAATCAGCCCCAGCATTTT.

The chain is built from TRBV20-1 and TRBJ2-2; 12 nucleotides match TRBD2. CDR1 DFQATT and CDR2 SNEGSKA come from the germline V gene (reference sequence). V was pared by 2 bases and J by 0 bases, with 1 base of the junction left unmatched. The CDR3 consists of 16 residues. The CDR3 DNA sequence: TGCAGTGCTAGACCTAGCGGGAGGGCGAACACCGGGGAGCTGTTTTTT. As protein: CSARPSGRANTGELFF.

As regards this clonotype: At one of its ends the junction is not consistent with the germline gene, which may arise from a read error. The V call is TRBV7-7, the J call TRBJ2-2, with 7 positions matching TRBD2. The CDR3 is 15 amino acids. Germline V CDR1 and CDR2: SSHAT, FNYEAQ (reference sequence). The CDR3 bases are TGTGCTAGCAGCCCCACTGGGGGGGACACCGGGGAGCTGTTTTTT. Protein: CASSPTGGDTGELFF.

This clonotype has just a few counts. The V gene is TRBV2, the J gene TRBJ1-5; 8 bases map to TRBD1. Per germline, CDR1 SNHLY and CDR2 FYNNEI. V lost 5 bases, J lost 7 bases, and 7 bases stayed unmatched. The CDR3 has 14 residues. The CDR3 is CASSRTGLRQPQHF. The CDR3 nucleotides read TGTGCCAGCAGTCGGACAGGGCTGAGGCAGCCCCAGCATTTT.

This clonotype was seen many times. The chain employs TRBV29-1 and TRBJ2-5; D is unclear. The CDR3 spans 12 residues. Germline CDR1 reads SQVTM; CDR2 reads ANQGSEA. Trimming stripped 7 bases from V and 1 base from J, with 10 bases between. CDR3 sequence reads: CSGSGSQETQYF. Written as DNA, the CDR3 is TGCAGCGGATCCGGGTCCCAAGAGACCCAGTACTTC.

Comment on this clonotype: One end of the junction varies from germline; a read error may be responsible. The chain has TRBV20-1 and TRBJ2-2, with D perhaps TRBD2 (5 bases). The CDR3 sequence is 14 residues long. Germline V gives CDR1 DFQATT, CDR2 SNEGSKA (reference sequence). The CDR3 DNA reads TGCAGTACTAGAGGTCCTGAAGGCACCGGGGAGCTGTTTTTT. This gives the protein CSTRGPEGTGELFF.

The genes are TRBV5-1 and TRBJ1-3, with D hard to call. CDR1 SGHRS and CDR2 YFSETQ come from the germline V gene. The CDR3 is 12 residues long. V lost 0 bases, J lost 6 bases, and 4 bases lay in between. CDR3 amino acids: CASSLGENTIYF. The CDR3 region has the DNA TGCGCCAGCAGCTTGGGCGAAAACACCATATATTTT.

This sequence joins TRBV27 and TRBJ2-5; D gene unclear. The CDR3 spans 15 residues. CDR1 MNHEY and CDR2 SMNVEV come from the germline V gene (reference sequence). With 6 bases removed from V and 1 base from J, the gap between germline ends came to 15 bases. In DNA form, the CDR3 reads TGTGCCAGCAGCCGGCAAGCTAGGCCCCAAGAGACCCAGTACTTC. This sequence encodes CASSRQARPQETQYF.

This clonotype was detected a few times. V gene TRBV5-4 combines with J gene TRBJ1-1, with D uncertain. V dropped 1 base and J dropped 8 bases, with 12 bases sitting between them. Germline V gene lookup returns CDR1 SGHNT and CDR2 YYREEE (reference sequence). The CDR3 loop spans 13 amino acids. CDR3 in DNA: TGTGCCAGCAGCTTGAGCCAAAGGAGAGAAGCTTTCTTT. This gives the protein CASSLSQRREAFF. Together with reference TRBV5-4 and TRBJ1-1, the CDR3 gives the full variable domain: ETGVTQSPTHLIKTRGQQVTLRCSSQSGHNTVSWYQQALGQGPQFIFQYYREEENGRGNFPPRFSGLQFPNYSSELNVNALELDDSALYLCASSLSQRREAFFGQGTRLTVV.

The chain is built from TRBV15 and TRBJ2-2, with TRBD1 matching 7 bases. Germline lookup yields CDR1 LNHNV and CDR2 YYDKDF (reference sequence). There are 15 residues in the CDR3. J lost 7 bases, V lost 5 bases, and 10 bases had no gene match. CDR3 bases: TGTGCCACCAGCCCAGGGGGTTCTACGATCGGGGAGCTGTTTTTT. It yields the protein CATSPGGSTIGELFF.